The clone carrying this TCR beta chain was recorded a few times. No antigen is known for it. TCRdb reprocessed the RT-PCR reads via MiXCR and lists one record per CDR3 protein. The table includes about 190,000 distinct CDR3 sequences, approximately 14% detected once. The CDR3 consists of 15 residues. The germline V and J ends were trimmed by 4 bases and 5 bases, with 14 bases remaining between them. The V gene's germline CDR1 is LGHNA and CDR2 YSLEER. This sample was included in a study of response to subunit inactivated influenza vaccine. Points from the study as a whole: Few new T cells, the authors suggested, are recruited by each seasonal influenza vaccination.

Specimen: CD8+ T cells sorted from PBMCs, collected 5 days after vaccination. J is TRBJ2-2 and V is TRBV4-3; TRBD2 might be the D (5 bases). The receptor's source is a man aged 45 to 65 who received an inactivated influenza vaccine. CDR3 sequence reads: CASSLVIEGTGELFF. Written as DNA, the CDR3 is TGCGCCAGCAGCCTCGTAATTGAGGGTACCGGGGAGCTGTTTTTT.